The clone carrying this TCR beta chain was found many times. The sample holds other DNA sequences that translate to the same CDR3. These data belong to a study of control samples from healthy donors and cancer patients. Data came from immunoSEQ multiplex PCR; TCRdb stores just in-frame clones and leaves some out. This table holds around 90,000 clones, 85% found once. Looked up from germline, CDR1 is SGHVS and CDR2 is FQNEAQ. Trimming removed 3 bases at V and 1 base at J, with 9 bases between. This CDR3 spans 14 amino acids. The clonotype comes from a woman in her forties in good health. Sequencing input: blood. The chain combines TRBV7-8 with TRBJ1-1, with D unresolved. The CDR3 DNA reads TGTGCCAGCAGCTTGGGTCGAGGGAACACTGAAGCTTTCTTT. This gives the protein CASSLGRGNTEAFF.